A selection of T cell receptor beta chains follows, all from one sample in a study of blood T cell repertoires in COVID-19. Method: immunoSEQ multiplex PCR; TCRdb's copy keeps in-frame clones and lacks some. The table lists 150,000 to 200,000 clones, around 81% of them singletons. Sequenced sample: peripheral blood. Receptors were obtained from a human donor with acute or convalescent COVID-19. The donor label of this sample is uncertain. Each CDR3 is given with its conserved first and last residue. The D gene is left open where the match is weak. Not all rows give a size; the values are once, few, many and, for expanded clones, a class.

TRBD1 TRBJ2-7 . TRBV28 TGTGCCAGCAGTACAGGGGAATACGAGCAGTACTTC CASSTGEYEQYF
. TRBJ1-2 once TRBV19 TGTGCCGGGAGAAGGGGCAGGGGAAGATTGGACTATGGCTACACCTTC CAGRRGRGRLDYGYTF
TRBD1 TRBJ1-1 . TRBV2 TGTGCCAGCAGTTTCCAGGGACAGGGGAACACTGAAGCTTTCTTT CASSFQGQGNTEAFF
TRBD1 TRBJ1-1 . TRBV9 TGTGCCAGCAGCTTCGGACAGGCGAACACTGAAGCTTTCTTT CASSFGQANTEAFF
. TRBJ1-1 . TRBV28 TGTGCCAGCAGTTTCTTACTAATGAACACTGAAGCTTTCTTT CASSFLLMNTEAFF
. TRBJ2-7 . TRBV7-8 TGTGCCAGCAGCTTAGTGCAGGATTACGAGCAGTACTTC CASSLVQDYEQYF
TRBD2 TRBJ2-2 . TRBV5-1 TGCGCCAGCAGCTCCCTGGCGGGAGGGGACACCGGGGAGCTGTTTTTT CASSSLAGGDTGELFF
TRBD1 TRBJ2-3 once TRBV7-2 TGTGCCAGCAGCCTCGCCGGGACAGCCACAGATACGCAGTATTTT CASSLAGTATDTQYF
. TRBJ1-5 . TRBV3-1/TRBV3-2 TGTGCCAGCAGCCAAGGGTCAGGGGCTGGGCAGCCCCAGCATTTT CASSQGSGAGQPQHF
TRBD2 TRBJ2-1 . TRBV30 TGTGCCTGGAGTGGTGGACTAGCGGGGGGGCATGAGCAGTTCTTC CAWSGGLAGGHEQFF
. TRBJ1-2 . TRBV20-1 TGCAGTGCTAAGTTGGAGGGTGGCTACACCTTC CSAKLEGGYTF
. TRBJ1-4 once TRBV30 TGTGCCTGGAGACGCCGACAGGCCGCTGAAAAACTGTTTTTT CAWRRRQAAEKLFF
. TRBJ2-7 few TRBV27 TGTGCCAGCAGTTTATATTACAGCAGATCCTACGAGCAGTACTTC CASSLYYSRSYEQYF
TRBD2 TRBJ2-3 . TRBV6-5 TGTGCCAGCAGATCGGGACTAGGTGGCACAGATACGCAGTATTTT CASRSGLGGTDTQYF
. TRBJ1-2 . TRBV7-9 TGTGCCAGCAGCCGGGCCAGCGGGGATGGCTACACCTTC CASSRASGDGYTF
TRBD1 TRBJ2-7 once TRBV28 TGTGCCAGCAGTGTCACAGGGGGGTCCTACGAGCAGTACTTC CASSVTGGSYEQYF
TRBD2 TRBJ2-7 . TRBV18 TGTGCCAGCTCATCGGGTGACAGCCGGGGGGGGTACGAGCAGTACTTC CASSSGDSRGGYEQYF
. TRBJ1-1 . TRBV5-3 TGTGCCAGAAGCTTGGGAGACACTGAAGCTTTCTTT CARSLGDTEAFF
TRBD2 TRBJ2-2 . TRBV5-4 TGTGCCAGCAGCTTGGGTAGCGGGGTCTCCGGGGAGCTGTTTTTT CASSLGSGVSGELFF
TRBD2 TRBJ2-1 . TRBV19 TGTGCCAGTAGTCCCCGGACTAGCGGGAGCTCCTACAATGAGCAGTTCTTC CASSPRTSGSSYNEQFF
. TRBJ2-2 once TRBV19 TGTGCCAGTAGTACCCCTGCGGTATCCGGGGAGCTGTTTTTT CASSTPAVSGELFF
TRBD1 TRBJ1-5 . TRBV19 TGTGCCAGTAGTATAGATACGAGACAGGGGGGGGACCAGCCCCAGCATTTT CASSIDTRQGGDQPQHF
. TRBJ1-1 . TRBV5-5 TGTGCCAGCAGGGTCGGGAGACAGACGAACACTGAAGCTTTCTTT CASRVGRQTNTEAFF
TRBD2 TRBJ2-2 . TRBV2 TGTGCCAGCACTCCGACTAGCGGGGGGAACACCGGGGAGCTGTTTTTT CASTPTSGGNTGELFF
TRBD2 TRBJ2-5 . TRBV4-1 TGCGCCAGCAGCCTCGGGACTAGCGGGGGGGGCCGGGAGACCCAGTACTTC CASSLGTSGGGRETQYF
TRBD1 TRBJ1-4 . TRBV18 TGTGCCAGCTCACCGTTCAGGGGGCTGGATGCTAATGAAAAACTGTTTTTT CASSPFRGLDANEKLFF
. TRBJ1-5 . TRBV6-5 TGTGCCAGCAGATACGACAGAAATCAGCCCCAGCATTTT CASRYDRNQPQHF
. TRBJ2-1 . TRBV11-2 TGTGCCAGCAGCGGACAGCTGAGCTCCTACAATGAGCAGTTCTTC CASSGQLSSYNEQFF
TRBD2 TRBJ2-7 . TRBV4-1 TGCGCCAGCAGCCAAGAACTAGCGGGAGGGGGGGACGAGCAGTACTTC CASSQELAGGGDEQYF
. TRBJ1-2 many TRBV14 TGTGCCAGCAGCCAAGATAGTCCAGGGTTCAGCGGCTACACCTTC CASSQDSPGFSGYTF